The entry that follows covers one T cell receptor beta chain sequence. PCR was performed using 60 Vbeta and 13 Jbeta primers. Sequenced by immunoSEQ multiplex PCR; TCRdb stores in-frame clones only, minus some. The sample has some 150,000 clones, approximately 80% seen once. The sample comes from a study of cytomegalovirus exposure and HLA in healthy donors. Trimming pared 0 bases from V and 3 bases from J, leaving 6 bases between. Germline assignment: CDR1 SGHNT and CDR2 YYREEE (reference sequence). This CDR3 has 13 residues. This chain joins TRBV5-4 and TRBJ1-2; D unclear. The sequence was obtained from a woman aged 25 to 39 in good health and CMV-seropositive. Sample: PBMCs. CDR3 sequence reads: CASSLVADYGYTF. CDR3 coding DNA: TGTGCCAGCAGCTTGGTGGCAGACTATGGCTACACCTTC. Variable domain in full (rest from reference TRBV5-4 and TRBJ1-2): ETGVTQSPTHLIKTRGQQVTLRCSSQSGHNTVSWYQQALGQGPQFIFQYYREEENGRGNFPPRFSGLQFPNYSSELNVNALELDDSALYLCASSLVADYGYTFGSGTRLTVV.